This T cell receptor beta chain appears in the sequencing data of a study of cytomegalovirus exposure and HLA in healthy donors. General observations from the study: HLA alleles were associated with roughly 15,000 TCR beta sequences in a later analysis at 0.05 false discovery rate. In all likelihood, a cluster of highly shared sequence variants was a sequencing artifact.

In germline, CDR1 is SEHNR, CDR2 FQNEAQ (reference sequence). The CDR3 spans 13 residues. J gave up 10 bases and V 5 bases, and 10 bases lay outside the gene matches. Regarding this clone: Antigen: not known.

Researchers ran the PCR with 60 Vbeta and 13 Jbeta primers. Data came from immunoSEQ multiplex PCR; TCRdb stores just in-frame clones and leaves some out. The profile shows roughly 200,000 clones, 75% to 90% of them singletons. The gene calls are TRBV7-9 and TRBJ1-1; 7 bases agree with TRBD1. What was sequenced was PBMCs. The receptor was isolated from a woman aged 30 to 39 in good health and CMV-seronegative. CDR3 nucleotide sequence: TGTGCCAGCAGCAAAACAGGGGAACGACTAGCTTTCTTT. This gives the protein CASSKTGERLAFF.